The T cell receptor (beta chain) described here comes from a study of cytomegalovirus exposure and HLA in healthy donors listed by TCRdb under 2017. About the full investigation: According to an earlier analysis of several hundred of the donors, about 179 million T cells yielded 117 million unique TCR beta sequences and about 300 Gb of sequence data. Approximately 330 gigabases of sequencing data and roughly 80 million unique TCR sequences made up an early release that covered under 750 HLA-typed donors. Among the roughly 400 genotyped donors, 81% belonged to the genetic ancestry cluster associated with self-reported Caucasian donors. The study aimed to test whether signatures of past pathogen exposure could be identified by cataloging public T cell receptors. Using immunosequencing, the study profiled T cell repertoires from 500 to 800 subjects and related those repertoires to cytomegalovirus serostatus. Besides the first cohort of around 700 subjects, a separate validation cohort made up of 120 different subjects was used. To predict cytomegalovirus infection status, the study brought together high-throughput TCR immunosequencing, statistical association of individual TCRs with disease status, and machine learning. A later analysis re-analyzed previously published TCR beta repertoires from about 730 donors and added high-resolution HLA genotyping to study TCR occurrence patterns. In the later analysis, no new phenotypic data were used to find candidate immune exposures; instead, reliance was placed on TCR beta sequences and their occurrence across donors. In an earlier analysis of several hundred of the donors, high-throughput TCR beta sequencing was used to judge whether each TCR beta V gene segment behaved as functional or pseudogenic. Donor age, sex, ethnicity and CMV serostatus were compiled together with the repertoire data. In a later genetic analysis, genome-wide SNP genotypes for 398 of the 666 donors were used, and that subset was treated as a discovery cohort. Every discovery cohort repertoire had been produced on one sequencing platform. HLA typing covered class I and class II loci at four-digit resolution. Typing coverage differed by locus: A, B, C, DRB1 and DQB1 were typed in roughly 620-640 donors, DQA1 in 500 to 550, DPA1 in some 600, and DPB1 in 472. Four to six DR-DQ haplotypes were handled as single units for association and clustering, since linkage in the cohort was strong. On average, 235,054 unique TCR beta nucleotide sequences were sequenced per donor among several hundred genotyped donors of the cohort, with roughly 19% of those sequences being non-productive.

Trimming costs V 4 bases and J 6 bases, and their ends lie 10 bases apart. The CDR3 numbers 11 residues from cysteine through phenylalanine. Left in the record is the CDR3 DNA by itself, 33 bases read in frame from the first base. CDR1 and CDR2 were assigned from the germline V gene as SQVTM and ANQGSEA. Points on this clone: No cognate antigen has been identified for it. Base qualities are not at hand, and no much larger clone is one base apart.

The cohort consisted of 650 to 700 healthy bone marrow donors. At the time of sampling, all cohort members were nominally healthy, though unrecorded immune exposures were likely present. The donor tested CMV seronegative, placing the donor among the 350 to 400 seronegative members of the cohort. A peripheral blood sample was collected from each donor, and TCR beta sequencing was performed on peripheral blood mononuclear cells. Genomic DNA was extracted from the blood cell samples with the Qiagen DNeasy Blood Extraction Kit. Broad study findings and their caveats: Several of the top co-occurrence clusters appeared to be linked to parvovirus B19, influenza, CMV and Epstein-Barr virus, according to a later analysis. An association between a missense DCLRE1C variant and V-gene and J-gene trimming of TCR beta chains was found in a later genetic analysis and replicated in an independent cohort. Most CMV-associated TCR beta chains appeared to be HLA-restricted in a later analysis, and the HLA associations seemed to be driven largely by CMV exposure. Across donors, most TCR sequences were observed very rarely, whereas some public TCRs were present in many individuals. A further reported finding was that TCR beta sequences accurately predicted the HLA-A and HLA-B alleles for most subjects in the first cohort. The classifier was reported to diagnose cytomegalovirus status with high specificity and sensitivity in both the original and validation cohorts. A later analysis associated about 17,000 TCR beta sequences with specific HLA alleles at a false discovery rate of 0.05. Because some donors lacked HLA typing at each locus, the association tests relied only on the typed subset. Three of the identified cytomegalovirus-associated TCR beta chains were confirmed in vitro to be specific for cytomegalovirus antigens. In an earlier analysis of 450 to 750 of the donors, most TCR beta V segments appeared in productive rearrangements about 90% or about 30% of the time, broadly matching IMGT annotations. According to a later analysis, TCR association rates differed among HLA loci, with DRB1 alleles showing the most associated TCRs and HLA-C alleles showing the fewest. According to a later genetic analysis, donors in an Asian-associated ancestry cluster had fewer N-insertions in productive TCRs than the approximately 670-donor mean. When HLA alleles, especially DR and DQ, strongly co-occurred, attributing TCR associations to individual alleles was difficult. The earlier analysis of almost 600 of the donors excluded fewer than 20 rarely observed V segments, including chromosome 9 orphons, because counts were too low. According to the authors, the approach could potentially be generalized to other disease states and immunological phenotypes. This cohort had only TCR beta chains sequenced, and the lack of alpha or paired-chain data limited which features could be detected. Some IMGT-functional V segments, including TRBV6-2 and TRBV6-3, could not be told apart with the 87-base-pair reads, so those segments were excluded. The presence/absence analyses assumed that sequencing depth was roughly uniform across donors, and that assumption may not be true. The sequencing pipeline was judged likely to have produced a cluster of highly shared sequence variants as a technical artifact. In the study, around 150 TCR beta chains were listed as associated with cytomegalovirus. Linkage disequilibrium might explain the correlated functional status among segregating V segments, but an unknown experimental factor could not be ruled out. A later analysis found that HLA-associated TCR beta chains were more clonally expanded and had lower generation probabilities than equally common non-associated chains. The only immune exposure information available for the cohort was CMV serostatus.

The library was generated by the immunoSEQ multiplex PCR assay. The multiplex PCR relied on a mix of 60 forward primers for TCR Vbeta segments and 13 reverse primers for TCR Jbeta segments. Amplification of the CDR3 region of rearranged TCR beta genes was performed with a multiplex PCR assay on genomic DNA. On the Illumina HiSeq System, the amplified TCR beta libraries were sequenced as 87-base-pair reads. Under the source paper's analysis protocol: A later analysis tallied tens of millions of unique TCR beta chains across the 666 repertoires, and approximately 9.9 million of those chains were shared by two or more donors. A nearest-neighbor algorithm error-corrected the raw reads and collapsed the reads into unique sequences, merging closely related sequences to remove PCR and sequencing errors. CDR3 sequences were aligned to IMGT reference sequences to assign V, D and J gene segments. Each retained sequence needed at least a six-nucleotide match to both a V gene segment and a J gene segment. A rearrangement was called productive if the CDR3 had no stop codons and remained in frame with V and J, and every other rearrangement was called non-productive. Following IMGT convention, CDR3 was defined as the stretch from the second conserved V-encoded cysteine up to the conserved J-encoded phenylalanine. In an earlier analysis of roughly 610 of the donors, sequences lacking an unambiguous match to a single V gene segment were excluded. An earlier analysis of 500 to 600 of the donors classified V segments as functional when productive rearrangements were above 56.7% and as segregating when the standard deviation between donors was above 5%. A statistical classification framework was built to diagnose cytomegalovirus status from the catalog of TCR beta chain sequences. A later analysis assigned V and J genes by comparing TCR nucleotide sequences with IMGT/GENE-DB human TR gene sequences. The TCRdist pipeline was used in a later analysis to assign CDR3 sequences and most-parsimonious VDJ recombination scenarios. In a later analysis, each TCR beta chain was defined by its CDR3 amino acid sequence together with its V-gene family, and reads without a unique V-gene family were excluded. As a way to deal with suspected cross-contamination and a sequencing artifact, a later analysis dropped hundreds of nucleotide sequences that were highly shared and had low generation probability. For each public chain, a later analysis derived a clonal expansion index from normalized ranks of inferred template counts within each repertoire. A later analysis computed generation probabilities with a VDJ recombination model fitted to out-of-frame rearrangements, and checked the results against IGoR. Hypergeometric tests were used in a later analysis to score TCR-TCR, TCR-HLA and TCR-CMV co-occurrence, with a repertoire-size bias correction applied to the TCR pairs. False discovery rates were estimated in a later analysis by permuting HLA or CMV assignments 20 times. A later analysis grouped co-occurring TCRs with DBSCAN, adding TCRdist sequence similarity when clustering within HLA-allele-positive subsets. Repertoires with fewer than 30,000 or more than 120,000 public chains, plus five repertoires with anomalous nucleotide sharing, were excluded from co-occurrence clustering. TCRdb's version of the immuneACCESS table is confined to in-frame rearrangements and falls short of the full clone set. An unresolved V gene accounts for under half of the shortfall where checked; the remainder is of unknown origin. V and J calls plus clone size are reproduced from that table; the DNA served to infer D and trimming. The sample table contains roughly 180,000 clones; only one count was recorded for approximately 78% of them. The ten largest clones capture roughly 0.75% of the sample.

Material for sequencing was PBMCs. The TCR originated in a woman between 18 and 29 years old in good health and CMV-seronegative. The chain uses TRBV29-1 and TRBJ2-7; 6 matching bases give a weak D call of TRBD2. The CDR3: CSVGHGGEQYF. The nucleotide sequence reads TGCAGCGTTGGACACGGGGGCGAGCAGTACTTC.